This T cell receptor (beta chain) came from a study of cytomegalovirus exposure and HLA in healthy donors. Note on this clone: The antigen is not known.

With 60 Vbeta and 13 Jbeta primers, the PCR was carried out. Generated by immunoSEQ multiplex PCR, the TCRdb table keeps only in-frame clones and is missing some. The profile shows 200,000 to 250,000 clones, approximately 90% of them singletons. The study, taken as a whole, reports: Later on, a genetic analysis was performed. It linked a missense variant in DCLRE1C with V- and J-gene trimming of TCR beta. One cluster of highly shared sequence variants probably arose as a sequencing artifact. In a later analysis, specific HLA alleles were associated with 15,000 or so TCR beta sequences at a 0.05 false discovery rate. CMV antigen specificity of a few CMV-associated chains was confirmed in vitro.

J was trimmed by 0 bases and V by 1 base; bases with no gene match: 3. Germline assignment: CDR1 LGHNA and CDR2 YNFKEQ. This CDR3 has 17 amino acids. The sequence came from a woman younger than 30 in good health and CMV-seronegative. The sample comprised PBMCs. The rearrangement joins TRBV4-2 to TRBJ2-7, with 13 bases aligning to TRBD2. CDR3 loop: CASSQAGTSGTSYEQYF. The CDR3 region has the DNA TGTGCCAGCAGCCAAGCGGGGACTAGCGGGACCTCCTACGAGCAGTACTTC.